A single sample gave rise to the 15 T cell receptor beta chains below, sequenced in a study of T cells in Graves' hyperthyroidism and ophthalmopathy (dated by TCRdb to between 2018 and 2020). Libraries were built with multiplex PCR. Instrument used: Illumina HiSeq 2000. Amplification of TCR beta CDR3 regions was carried out from RNA transcripts. The first round of RT-PCR for the TCR CDR3 was performed with the HTBI primer set and the Qiagen OneStep RT-PCR kit. In-frame beta chains were kept once TCRdb had trimmed the public reads at Q25 with fastp and called clones with MiXCR. A single entry per CDR3 protein holds the most common genes and DNA from its merged rows. The sample has 600,000 or so distinct CDR3 sequences on record, 13% to 15% of them singletons. The leading ten clones occupy about 7% of the sample. Sequencing was performed on blood. The origin of the receptors is a woman younger than 35 with Graves' ophthalmopathy.

This clonotype has only a few counts. The V and J genes are TRBV7-9 and TRBJ2-1, with D possibly being TRBD2 (5 bases). The length of the CDR3 is 13 residues. Trimming took 6 bases from V and 9 from J, leaving 15 bases between them. Germline V lookup: CDR1 SEHNR, CDR2 FQNEAQ (reference sequence). The CDR3 DNA sequence: TGTGCCAGCAGAGAGGGTGTCCGGAGTGAGCAGTTCTTC. This encodes CASREGVRSEQFF.

V and J are TRBV19 and TRBJ2-3; D is possibly TRBD1 (6 bases). The CDR3 consists of 14 residues. Germline V gene sequence: CDR1 LNHDA, CDR2 SQIVND (reference sequence). V was clipped by 4 bases and J by 2 bases, with 10 bases between them. CDR3 nucleotide sequence: TGTGCCAGTAGTACGCAGGGGATCACAGATACGCAGTATTTT. It encodes CASSTQGITDTQYF.

This clonotype showed up many times. This chain joins TRBV14 and TRBJ2-3; D is perhaps TRBD2 (5 bases). The V and J ends lost 0 bases and 3 bases respectively, with 10 bases between them. The germline V gene has CDR1 SGHDN and CDR2 FVKESK. CDR3 length: 15 amino acids. The CDR3 DNA is TGTGCCAGCAGCCAAGATGGTCTAGCAACAGATACGCAGTATTTT. This sequence encodes CASSQDGLATDTQYF. Complete variable domain (other parts from reference TRBV14 and TRBJ2-3): EAGVTQFPSHSVIEKGQTVTLRCDPISGHDNLYWYRRVMGKEIKFLLHFVKESKQDESGMPNNRFLAERTGGTYSTLKVQPAELEDSGVYFCASSQDGLATDTQYFGPGTRLTVL.

The rearrangement joins TRBV4-3 to TRBJ2-7; D not certain. Germline V CDR1 and CDR2: LGHNA, YSLEER. This CDR3 contains 16 residues. Between the trimmed V and J ends, which lost 0 bases and 0 bases, there was a span of 12 bases. The CDR3 nucleotides read TGCGCCAGCAGCCAAGATATTTTCCCGGGCTCCTACGAGCAGTACTTC. It codes for CASSQDIFPGSYEQYF.

Many counts were recorded for this clonotype. J is TRBJ1-1 and V is TRBV28; D is ambiguous. This CDR3 has 14 amino acids. The germline V gene encodes CDR1 MDHEN and CDR2 SYDVKM. Trimming left V 5 bases short and J 4 bases short, with 14 bases between. The CDR3 reads CASSPTDKGTEAFF. CDR3 nucleotides: TGTGCCAGCAGTCCGACCGACAAGGGCACTGAAGCTTTCTTT.

V usage is TRBV4-3 and J usage is TRBJ2-7, with D possibly matching TRBD2 (6 bases). Trimming stripped 0 bases from V and 0 bases from J, with 9 bases between. The CDR3 has 15 amino acids. Germline V gene data show CDR1 as LGHNA and CDR2 as YSLEER. This CDR3 is CASSQDSGSSYEQYF. The CDR3 coding sequence is TGCGCCAGCAGCCAAGATTCCGGGAGCTCCTACGAGCAGTACTTC.

This clonotype showed up just a few times. This may stem from a read error, because a much larger clone lies one nucleotide away. The V gene is TRBV24-1, the J gene TRBJ2-5; the D is unclear. V was cut by 4 bases and J by 5 bases, with 7 bases left in between. Germline V lookup: CDR1 KGHDR, CDR2 SFDVKD. CDR3 length equals 12 residues. CDR3 sequence reads: CATSDLVETQYF. CDR3 DNA sequence: TGTGCCACCAGTGACCTCGTTGAGACCCAGTACTTC.

This clonotype was observed a handful of times. The gene calls are TRBV27 and TRBJ2-7, with TRBD2 matching over 9 bases. Germline V gene sequence: CDR1 MNHEY, CDR2 SMNVEV (reference sequence). The CDR3 has 16 residues. After removal of 5 bases from V and 4 bases from J, the junction contained 12 bases not matched to a gene. The chain's CDR3 is CASSVTTSGSLYEQYF. The CDR3 bases are TGTGCCAGCAGTGTAACCACTAGCGGGTCCCTGTACGAGCAGTACTTC.

This clonotype was observed many times. The rearrangement links TRBV11-3 to TRBJ2-7; 9 nucleotides match TRBD1. The CDR3 has 15 amino acids. CDR1 SGHNT and CDR2 YENEEA come from the germline V gene. The J segment lost 5 bases and the V segment lost 0 bases, leaving 5 bases of the junction unmatched. In nucleotides, the CDR3 is TGTGCCAGCAGCTTAGATTTAGGGACAGGGAACGAGCAGTACTTC. Its protein is CASSLDLGTGNEQYF.

This chain connects TRBV2 to TRBJ2-7, with D tentatively TRBD2 (6 bases). Trimming removed 4 bases from V and 0 bases from J, with 13 bases in between. Germline V CDR1 and CDR2: SNHLY, FYNNEI. The CDR3 is made up of 15 amino acids. CDR3 nucleotide sequence: TGTGCCAGCAGTGGGGAGGCTAACTTCTCCTACGAGCAGTACTTC. It codes for CASSGEANFSYEQYF. Together with reference TRBV2 and TRBJ2-7, the CDR3 gives the full variable domain: EPEVTQTPSHQVTQMGQEVILRCVPISNHLYFYWYRQILGQKVEFLVSFYNNEISEKSEIFDDQFSVERPDGSNFTLKIRSTKLEDSAMYFCASSGEANFSYEQYFGPGTRLTVT.

This clonotype turned up a few times. The J gene is TRBJ2-2, the V gene TRBV20-1; D is tentatively TRBD1 or TRBD2 (5 bases each). Germline loops: CDR1 DFQATT, CDR2 SNEGSKA (reference sequence). This CDR3 is built from 15 residues. The V gene lost 0 bases and the J gene lost 4 bases, with 12 bases spanning the gap. The CDR3 bases are TGCAGTGCTAGAGATCTCGAGGGGAGCACCGGGGAGCTGTTTTTT. Protein product: CSARDLEGSTGELFF.

The sample holds a few counts of this clonotype. This may stem from a read error, because a much larger clone lies one nucleotide away. The V and J genes are TRBV7-2 and TRBJ1-2; TRBD1 matches 7 bases. This CDR3 contains 13 residues. Germline V gene sequence: CDR1 SGHTA, CDR2 FQGNSA. V lost 3 bases, J lost 3 bases, and 1 base stayed unmatched. CDR3 residues: CASSFTGDYGYTF. The DNA of the CDR3 is TGTGCCAGCAGCTTTACAGGGGACTATGGCTACACCTTC.

As to this clonotype: One junction end disagrees with the germline gene, perhaps due to a read error. J is TRBJ1-4 and V is TRBV4-3; a possible D gene is TRBD1 (6 bases). This CDR3 is 18 amino acids long. CDR1 and CDR2 (germline): LGHNA, YSLEER. The CDR3 coding sequence is TGCGCCAGCAGTCAAGACCTCCGGGACAAAATCAGCTACGAAAAACTGTTTTTT. This encodes CASSQDLRDKISYEKLFF.

There are a few counts of this clonotype. This chain joins TRBV9 and TRBJ1-4, with TRBD1 as a possible D gene (5 bases). Looked up from germline, CDR1 is SGDLS and CDR2 is YYNGEE. V dropped 4 bases and J dropped 5 bases, with 15 bases sitting between them. The CDR3 covers 15 residues. The CDR3 sequence: CASSSNPGANEKLFF. The CDR3 DNA reads as TGTGCCAGCAGCTCAAACCCCGGGGCCAATGAAAAACTGTTTTTT. Supplemented by reference TRBV9 and TRBJ1-4, the full variable domain reads DSGVTQTPKHLITATGQRVTLRCSPRSGDLSVYWYQQSLDQGLQFLIQYYNGEERAKGNILERFSAQQFPDLHSELNLSSLELGDSALYFCASSSNPGANEKLFFGSGTQLSVL.

J is TRBJ2-1 and V is TRBV14, with 13 bases identical to TRBD2. The CDR3 consists of 19 residues. With 0 bases clipped from V and 3 bases from J, the junction kept 8 bases outside the gene matches. The germline gives CDR1 SGHDN, CDR2 FVKESK. This CDR3 is CASSQDPRTSGSIYNEQFF. CDR3 nucleotide sequence: TGTGCCAGCAGCCAAGATCCTCGGACTAGCGGGAGCATCTACAATGAGCAGTTCTTC.